A single sample gave rise to the 21 T cell receptor beta chains below, sequenced in a study of T-cell reconstitution after alpha-beta-depleted transplantation in children. The TCRbeta library was prepared with unique molecular identifiers. TCRdb analysed the PCR reads with MiXCR anew, one entry per CDR3 protein. The repertoire holds roughly 400,000 distinct CDR3 sequences, with around 46% as singletons. The source was PBMCs, collected before TCRalphabeta/CD19-depleted stem cell transplant. The receptor source for this set is a girl aged 2 to 10 with aplastic anemia, due to receive a stem cell transplant.

V gene TRBV7-3 combines with J gene TRBJ2-1; 8 positions agree with TRBD2. Looked up from germline, CDR1 is SGHTA and CDR2 is FQGTGA. Trimming cost V 4 bases and J 9 bases; bases outside gene matches: 5. The CDR3 consists of 13 residues. The CDR3 spells CASSSGGVSEQFF. In nucleotides, the CDR3 is TGTGCCAGCAGCTCCGGGGGGGTTAGTGAGCAGTTCTTC.

In this sample, this clonotype turned up a few times. The genes are TRBV5-1 and TRBJ2-1; 7 bases align to TRBD2. J gave up 0 bases and V 4 bases, and 13 bases lay outside the gene matches. The CDR3 length is 18 residues. In germline, CDR1 is SGHRS, CDR2 YFSETQ. This chain's CDR3 is CASSQEEGSGISYNEQFF. The DNA for the CDR3 is TGCGCCAGCAGCCAGGAGGAGGGCAGCGGGATCTCCTACAATGAGCAGTTCTTC. The full variable domain, in which reference TRBV5-1 and TRBJ2-1 provide the parts outside the CDR3, is KAGVTQTPRYLIKTRGQQVTLSCSPISGHRSVSWYQQTPGQGLQFLFEYFSETQRNKGNFPGRFSGRQFSNSRSEMNVSTLELGDSALYLCASSQEEGSGISYNEQFFGPGTRLTVL.

This clonotype was recorded many times. V is TRBV11-2 and J is TRBJ1-5; no firm D call. This CDR3 is 14 amino acids long. The V end lost 5 bases, the J end lost 7 bases, and 15 bases lay between the germline ends. Germline loops: CDR1 SGHAT, CDR2 FQNNGV. The CDR3 sequence: CASSTPGIGQPQHF. The DNA of the CDR3 is TGTGCCAGCAGCACCCCGGGTATCGGACAGCCCCAGCATTTT. The whole variable domain, remainder taken from reference TRBV11-2 and TRBJ1-5, is EAGVAQSPRYKIIEKRQSVAFWCNPISGHATLYWYQQILGQGPKLLIQFQNNGVVDDSQLPKDRFSAERLKGVDSTLKIQPAKLEDSAVYLCASSTPGIGQPQHFGDGTRLSIL.

The sample holds a few counts of this clonotype. The gene calls are TRBV10-3 and TRBJ2-7; perhaps TRBD1 as D (5 bases). CDR1 is ENHRY and CDR2 is SYGVKD in the germline V gene. The germline V and J ends were trimmed by 3 bases and 0 bases, with 15 bases remaining between them. The length of the CDR3 is 16 residues. CDR3 sequence (DNA): TGTGCCATCAGTGACTCTGCAGGGCCTCTCTCCTACGAGCAGTACTTC. Its translation: CAISDSAGPLSYEQYF.

This clonotype was counted only a few times. The rearrangement joins TRBV5-1 to TRBJ2-7; possible D gene TRBD1, 6 bases. CDR3 length: 16 amino acids. V was pared by 2 bases and J by 3 bases, with 18 bases between. Germline lookup yields CDR1 SGHRS and CDR2 YFSETQ. This CDR3 is CASSFGQSSPGYEQYF. The DNA for the CDR3 is TGCGCCAGCAGCTTTGGACAGTCGTCCCCTGGCTACGAGCAGTACTTC.

This clonotype was picked up many times. The chain has TRBV4-2 and TRBJ2-3; 10 bases match TRBD2. Trimming at V came to 4 bases and at J to 7 bases, leaving 11 bases not matched to a gene. This CDR3 has 16 amino acids. From germline, CDR1 is LGHNA and CDR2 YNFKEQ. DNA for the CDR3: TGTGCCAGCAGCCCAAAGCTTGCTAGCGGGAGCCATACGCAGTATTTT. It yields the protein CASSPKLASGSHTQYF.

In its sample, this clonotype was seen many times. The V gene is TRBV5-1, the J gene TRBJ2-3; D remains ambiguous. Germline V gene data show CDR1 as SGHRS and CDR2 as YFSETQ. V dropped 0 bases and J dropped 1 base, with 15 bases sitting between them. This CDR3 is built from 17 residues. CDR3: CASSLEGAAVRTDTQYF. The CDR3 nucleotides read TGCGCCAGCAGCTTGGAAGGCGCGGCAGTCCGCACAGATACGCAGTATTTT.

This clonotype turned up a few times. The chain links TRBV20-1 to TRBJ1-2, with D hard to call. This CDR3 spans 11 amino acids. The V end was cut by 5 bases, the J end by 5 bases, with 9 bases between. Looked up from germline, CDR1 is DFQATT and CDR2 is SNEGSKA (reference sequence). The DNA of the CDR3 is TGCAGTGCTTACAAAGATTATGGCTACACCTTC. Residues: CSAYKDYGYTF.

This clonotype was seen only a few times. The chain employs TRBV20-1 and TRBJ1-2, with 9 bases lining up with TRBD1. The CDR3 contains 16 residues. Germline CDR1 and CDR2: DFQATT and SNEGSKA (reference sequence). With 3 bases clipped from V and 7 bases from J, the junction kept 15 bases outside the gene matches. CDR3 in amino acids: CSARGYTGGAFGGYTF. CDR3 coding DNA: TGCAGTGCTAGGGGCTACACAGGGGGCGCGTTTGGTGGCTACACCTTC.

The CDR3 is CASSADANNQPQHF. The CDR3 region has the DNA TGTGCCAGCAGCGCGGATGCCAACAATCAGCCCCAGCATTTT. This chain joins TRBV9 and TRBJ1-5, with D uncertain. Germline CDR1 and CDR2: SGDLS and YYNGEE. CDR3 length: 14 residues. V was cut by 3 bases and J by 3 bases, with 10 bases left in between. Full variable domain (rest looked up from reference TRBV9 and TRBJ1-5): DSGVTQTPKHLITATGQRVTLRCSPRSGDLSVYWYQQSLDQGLQFLIQYYNGEERAKGNILERFSAQQFPDLHSELNLSSLELGDSALYFCASSADANNQPQHFGDGTRLSIL.

This clonotype came up many times. A junction end diverges from the germline sequence, so it may reflect a read error. J is TRBJ2-7 and V is TRBV4-1, with 7 positions matching TRBD2. This CDR3 is 16 amino acids long. CDR1 and CDR2 from the germline V gene are MGHRA and YSYEKL. The CDR3 DNA is TGCTCCAGCAGCCAAGATGAGCTCCAGGGAGGGTACGAGCAGTACTTC. It is translated as CSSSQDELQGGYEQYF.

The V and J genes are TRBV2 and TRBJ2-2; 12 positions agree with TRBD1. The trim removed 8 bases at V and 4 bases at J, leaving 8 bases unmatched. The CDR3 extends over 16 amino acids. CDR1 SNHLY and CDR2 FYNNEI come from the germline V gene. The CDR3 loop reads CASHRDRGRGTGELFF. In DNA form, the CDR3 reads TGTGCCAGCCACCGGGACAGGGGGCGAGGCACCGGGGAGCTGTTTTTT.

This chain uses TRBV5-1 with TRBJ2-4; the match to TRBD1 covers 8 bases. The germline gives CDR1 SGHRS, CDR2 YFSETQ. The trim removed 4 bases at V and 5 bases at J, leaving 11 bases unmatched. The CDR3 has 16 amino acids. The CDR3 DNA reads TGCGCCAGCAGCCCCCGTGACAGGGGATTTGAAAACATTCAGTACTTC. Translation gives CASSPRDRGFENIQYF.

The CDR3 loop is CASSDTSGIDEQFF. CDR3 sequence (DNA): TGTGCCAGCAGTGACACTAGCGGGATCGATGAGCAGTTCTTC. V and J are TRBV6-1 and TRBJ2-1; 10 positions agree with TRBD2. The length of the CDR3 is 14 residues. J gave up 8 bases and V 3 bases, and 4 bases lay outside the gene matches. Germline CDR1 and CDR2: MNHNS and SASEGT.

Only one count was recorded for this clonotype. The chain joins TRBV5-1 to TRBJ2-3, with TRBD2 matching over 8 bases. V trimming: 0 bases; J trimming: 2 bases; junction bases outside the gene matches: 5. The CDR3 consists of 16 residues. Germline V gives CDR1 SGHRS, CDR2 YFSETQ. For the CDR3, the DNA is TGCGCCAGCAGCTTGGCCGGGCGGGAGGCCACAGATACGCAGTATTTT. It is translated as CASSLAGREATDTQYF.

This clonotype was observed a few times. V usage is TRBV4-3 and J usage is TRBJ2-1; 7 bases match TRBD2. Germline V lookup: CDR1 LGHNA, CDR2 YSLEER. CDR3 size: 15 residues. Germline trimming cut 4 bases from V and 2 bases from J; bases unmatched to any gene: 5. The CDR3, as DNA: TGCGCCAGCAGCCCCCAGGCGGGGGCCTACAATGAGCAGTTCTTC. It translates to CASSPQAGAYNEQFF.

On this clonotype: A much larger clone differs by one base, so this may be a read error. V is TRBV11-2 and J is TRBJ2-1, with D possibly matching TRBD1 (6 bases). This CDR3 region has 14 residues. Germline V lookup: CDR1 SGHAT, CDR2 FQNNGV. CDR3 sequence: CARSSLQGHNEQFF. The CDR3 DNA reads TGTGCCAGGAGCTCGCTACAGGGACACAATGAGCAGTTCTTC.

This rearrangement joins TRBV20-1 to TRBJ2-3; tentative D call: TRBD2 (5 bases). The CDR3 extends over 17 amino acids. With 0 bases removed from V and 4 bases from J, the gap between germline ends came to 20 bases. Germline CDR1 DFQATT, CDR2 SNEGSKA (reference sequence). CDR3 nucleotides: TGCAGTGCTAGAGAGCCAGACGCGGGTAGAGTCCCAGATACGCAGTATTTT. Residues: CSAREPDAGRVPDTQYF.

This chain joins TRBV20-1 and TRBJ2-5, with D unclear. Germline V gives CDR1 DFQATT, CDR2 SNEGSKA (reference sequence). This CDR3 is built from 13 residues. Trimming left V 3 bases short and J 3 bases short, with 11 bases between. CDR3 nucleotide sequence: TGCAGTGCTAGGGGAAGCGCCGAAGAGACCCAGTACTTC. It is translated as CSARGSAEETQYF.

The CDR3 protein is CASSLYLGPLDGAFF. The CDR3 nucleotides are TGTGCCAGCAGCTTGTATTTGGGGCCCTTGGATGGAGCTTTCTTT. The rearrangement links TRBV5-8 to TRBJ1-1; D possibly corresponds to TRBD1 (5 bases). CDR3 size: 15 residues. The V end lost 1 base, the J end lost 10 bases, and 20 bases lay between the germline ends. Germline V gives CDR1 SGHTS, CDR2 YDEGEE.

The rearrangement joins TRBV20-1 to TRBJ1-1; D is uncertain. Germline V gives CDR1 DFQATT, CDR2 SNEGSKA (reference sequence). This CDR3 has 13 residues. The CDR3 bases are TGCACAGAAAAGACGGGTTTTAGCACTGAAGCTTTCTTT. It encodes CTEKTGFSTEAFF.